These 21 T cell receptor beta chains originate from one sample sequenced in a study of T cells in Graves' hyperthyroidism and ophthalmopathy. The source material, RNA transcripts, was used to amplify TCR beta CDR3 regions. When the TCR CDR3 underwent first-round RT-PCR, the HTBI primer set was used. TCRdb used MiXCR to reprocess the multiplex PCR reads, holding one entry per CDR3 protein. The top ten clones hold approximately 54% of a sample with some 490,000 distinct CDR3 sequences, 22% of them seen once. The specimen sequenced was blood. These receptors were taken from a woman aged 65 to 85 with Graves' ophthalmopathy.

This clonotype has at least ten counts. For the CDR3, the DNA is TGTGCCAGCAGTTTAGGCCTTGGGGGAGGGAGAGAGACCCAGTACTTC. Its translation: CASSLGLGGGRETQYF. The chain carries TRBV28 and TRBJ2-5, with 7 bases matching TRBD2. Germline V gene data show CDR1 as MDHEN and CDR2 as SYDVKM. The CDR3 runs 16 residues. Trimming took 2 bases from V and 4 from J; bases not matched to a gene: 10.

The CDR3, as DNA: TGTGCCATCAGTGAGTCGATCGGGGGATTGAGCAATCAGCCCCAGCATTTT. This translates into CAISESIGGLSNQPQHF. This chain joins TRBV10-3 and TRBJ1-5; D possibly corresponds to TRBD1 (5 bases). Germline V lookup: CDR1 ENHRY, CDR2 SYGVKD. CDR3 length equals 17 residues. The V end was cut by 0 bases, the J end by 1 base, with 13 bases between.

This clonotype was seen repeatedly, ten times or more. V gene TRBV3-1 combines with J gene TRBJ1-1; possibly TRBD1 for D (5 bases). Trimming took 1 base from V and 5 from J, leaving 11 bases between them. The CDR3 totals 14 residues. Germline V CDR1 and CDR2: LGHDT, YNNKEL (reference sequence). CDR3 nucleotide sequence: TGTGCCAGCAGCCAAGCTCCAACAGGAACTGAAGCTTTCTTT. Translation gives CASSQAPTGTEAFF.

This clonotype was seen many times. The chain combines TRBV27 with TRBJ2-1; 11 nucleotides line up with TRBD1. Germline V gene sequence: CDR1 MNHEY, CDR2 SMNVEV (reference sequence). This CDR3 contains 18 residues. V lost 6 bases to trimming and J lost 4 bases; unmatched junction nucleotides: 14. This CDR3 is CASSLRGQGVRGYNEQFF. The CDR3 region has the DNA TGTGCCAGCAGCCTCCGGGGACAGGGGGTCCGCGGATACAATGAGCAGTTCTTC.

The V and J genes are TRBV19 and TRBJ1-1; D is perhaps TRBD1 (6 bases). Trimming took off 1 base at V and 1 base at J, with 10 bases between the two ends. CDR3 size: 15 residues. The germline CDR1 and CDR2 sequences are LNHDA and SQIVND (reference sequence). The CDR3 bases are TGTGCCAGTAGTATAGGGGGGGGCCCGAACACTGAAGCTTTCTTT. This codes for CASSIGGGPNTEAFF.

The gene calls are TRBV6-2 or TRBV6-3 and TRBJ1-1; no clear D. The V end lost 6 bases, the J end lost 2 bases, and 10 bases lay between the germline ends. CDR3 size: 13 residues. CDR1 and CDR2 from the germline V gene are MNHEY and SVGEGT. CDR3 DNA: TGTGCCAGCAGGATAAGCTCCAACACTGAAGCTTTCTTT. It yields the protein CASRISSNTEAFF.

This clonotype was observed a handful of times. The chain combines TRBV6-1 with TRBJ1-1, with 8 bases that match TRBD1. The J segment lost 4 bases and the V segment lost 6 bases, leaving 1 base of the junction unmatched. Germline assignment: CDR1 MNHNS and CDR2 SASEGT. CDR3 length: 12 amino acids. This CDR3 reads CASRTGVTEAFF. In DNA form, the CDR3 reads TGTGCCAGCAGGACAGGGGTCACTGAAGCTTTCTTT.

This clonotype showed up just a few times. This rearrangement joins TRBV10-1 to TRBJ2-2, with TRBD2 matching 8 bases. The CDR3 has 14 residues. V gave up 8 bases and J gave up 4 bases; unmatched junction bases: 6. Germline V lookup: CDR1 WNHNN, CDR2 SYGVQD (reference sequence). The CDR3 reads CASAGGRPTGELFF. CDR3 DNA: TGCGCCAGCGCCGGCGGGAGGCCCACCGGGGAGCTGTTTTTT.

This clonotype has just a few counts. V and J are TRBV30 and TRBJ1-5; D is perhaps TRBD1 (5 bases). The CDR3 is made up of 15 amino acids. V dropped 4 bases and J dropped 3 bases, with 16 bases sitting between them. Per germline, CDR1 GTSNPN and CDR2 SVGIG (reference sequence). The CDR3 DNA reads TGTGCCTGGAATCAGGGTTTAACGGACAATCAGCCCCAGCATTTT. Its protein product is CAWNQGLTDNQPQHF. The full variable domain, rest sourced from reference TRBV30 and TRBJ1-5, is SQTIHQWPATLVQPVGSPLSLECTVEGTSNPNLYWYRQAAGRGLQLLFYSVGIGQISSEVPQNLSASRPQDRQFILSSKKLLLSDSGFYLCAWNQGLTDNQPQHFGDGTRLSIL.

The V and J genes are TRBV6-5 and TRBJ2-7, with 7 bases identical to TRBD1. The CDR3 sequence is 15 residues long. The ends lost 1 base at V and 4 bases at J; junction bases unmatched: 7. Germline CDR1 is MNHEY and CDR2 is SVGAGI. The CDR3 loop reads CASSYLGDSPYEQYF. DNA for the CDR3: TGTGCCAGCAGTTACTTAGGGGACAGCCCTTACGAGCAGTACTTC.

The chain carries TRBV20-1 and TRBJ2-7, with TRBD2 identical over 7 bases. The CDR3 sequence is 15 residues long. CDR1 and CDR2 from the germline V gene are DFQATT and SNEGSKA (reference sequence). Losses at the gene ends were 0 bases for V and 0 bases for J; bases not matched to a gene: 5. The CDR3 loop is CSARDGRDYSYEQYF. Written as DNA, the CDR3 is TGCAGTGCTAGAGATGGGAGGGATTACTCCTACGAGCAGTACTTC.

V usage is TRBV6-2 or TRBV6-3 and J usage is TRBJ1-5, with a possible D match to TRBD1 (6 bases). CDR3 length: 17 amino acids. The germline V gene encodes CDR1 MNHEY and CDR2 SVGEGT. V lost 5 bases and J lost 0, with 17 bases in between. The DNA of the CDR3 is TGTGCCAGCAGTCCCGGACAGTTGATTTATAGCAATCAGCCCCAGCATTTT. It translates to CASSPGQLIYSNQPQHF.

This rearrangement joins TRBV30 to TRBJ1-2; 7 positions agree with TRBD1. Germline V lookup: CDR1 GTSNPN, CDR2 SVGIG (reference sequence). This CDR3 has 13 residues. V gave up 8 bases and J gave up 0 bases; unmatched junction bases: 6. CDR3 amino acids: CAGTGASNYGYTF. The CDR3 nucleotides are TGTGCCGGTACAGGGGCTTCTAACTATGGCTACACCTTC.

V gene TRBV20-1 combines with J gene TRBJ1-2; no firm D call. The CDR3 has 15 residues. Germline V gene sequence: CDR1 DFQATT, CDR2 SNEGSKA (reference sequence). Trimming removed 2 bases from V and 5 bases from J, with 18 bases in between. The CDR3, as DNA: TGCAGTGCTAGATTTGGCGGGTCTCTCGGGTATGGCTACACCTTC. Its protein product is CSARFGGSLGYGYTF.

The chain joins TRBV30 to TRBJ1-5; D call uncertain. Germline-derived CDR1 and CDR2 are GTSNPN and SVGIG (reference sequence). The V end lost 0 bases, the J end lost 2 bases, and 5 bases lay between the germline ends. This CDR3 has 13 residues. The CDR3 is CAWSVWGNQPQHF. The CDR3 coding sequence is TGTGCCTGGAGTGTCTGGGGCAATCAGCCCCAGCATTTT.

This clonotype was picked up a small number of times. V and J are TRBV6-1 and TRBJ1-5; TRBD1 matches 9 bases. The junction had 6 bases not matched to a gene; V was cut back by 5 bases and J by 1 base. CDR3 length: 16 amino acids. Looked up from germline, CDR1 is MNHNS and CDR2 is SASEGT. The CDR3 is CASSPEQGASNQPQHF. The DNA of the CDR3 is TGTGCCAGCAGTCCGGAACAGGGGGCCAGCAATCAGCCCCAGCATTTT.

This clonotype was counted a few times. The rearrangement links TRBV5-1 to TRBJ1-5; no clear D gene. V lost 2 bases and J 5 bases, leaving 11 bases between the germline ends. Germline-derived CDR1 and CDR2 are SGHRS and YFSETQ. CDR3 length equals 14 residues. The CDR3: CASSFGSADQPQHF. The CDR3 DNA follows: TGCGCCAGCAGCTTCGGGTCGGCGGATCAGCCCCAGCATTTT.

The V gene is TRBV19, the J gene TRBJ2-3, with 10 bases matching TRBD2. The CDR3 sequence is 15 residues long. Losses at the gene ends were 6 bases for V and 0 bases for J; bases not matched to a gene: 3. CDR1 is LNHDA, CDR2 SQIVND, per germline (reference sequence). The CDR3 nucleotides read TGTGCCAGTAGCGTTAGCGGGAGGAGCACAGATACGCAGTATTTT. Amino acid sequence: CASSVSGRSTDTQYF.

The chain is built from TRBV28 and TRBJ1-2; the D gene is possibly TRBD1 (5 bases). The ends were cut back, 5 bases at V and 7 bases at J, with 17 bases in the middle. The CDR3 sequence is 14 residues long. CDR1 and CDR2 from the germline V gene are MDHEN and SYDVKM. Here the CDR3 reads CASSPDRQGGGYTF. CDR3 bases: TGTGCCAGCAGTCCGGATCGGCAGGGAGGTGGCTACACCTTC.

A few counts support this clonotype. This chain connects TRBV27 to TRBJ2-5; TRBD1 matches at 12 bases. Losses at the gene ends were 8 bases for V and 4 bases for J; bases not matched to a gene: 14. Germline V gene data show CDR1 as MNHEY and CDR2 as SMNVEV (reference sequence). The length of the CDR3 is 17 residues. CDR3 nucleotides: TGTGCCAGCTGCCCTTACCGGGACAGGGGGCTGGTAGAGACCCAGTACTTC. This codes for CASCPYRDRGLVETQYF.

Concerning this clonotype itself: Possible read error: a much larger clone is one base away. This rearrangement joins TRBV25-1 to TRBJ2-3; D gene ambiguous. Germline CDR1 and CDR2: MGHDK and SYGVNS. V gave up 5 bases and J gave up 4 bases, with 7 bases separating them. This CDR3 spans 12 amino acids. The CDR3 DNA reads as TGTGCCAGCAGTTCCGCAGCAGATACGCAGTATTTT. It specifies CASSSAADTQYF.